The 15 T cell receptor beta chains below all came from one sample that was sequenced in a study of blood T cell repertoires in COVID-19. TCRdb keeps only in-frame clones here, not all; method: immunoSEQ multiplex PCR. The sample shows 200,000 to 250,000 clones, over 60% of them seen only once. The sequenced material came from peripheral blood. The receptor set was obtained from an older woman with acute or convalescent COVID-19.

The rearrangement uses TRBV18 and TRBJ2-1; possibly TRBD2 for D (5 bases). This CDR3 spans 15 amino acids. Trimming shortened V by 3 bases and J by 7 bases, and 16 bases separated the two germline ends. Germline lookup yields CDR1 KGHSH and CDR2 LQKENI. In DNA form, the CDR3 reads TGTGCCAGCTCACCCCGCCTAGCCCCTCTAAATGAGCAGTTCTTC. Encoded protein: CASSPRLAPLNEQFF.

The chain employs TRBV5-1 and TRBJ1-1; 7 nucleotides agree with TRBD1. With 4 bases clipped from V and 5 bases from J, the junction kept 11 bases outside the gene matches. Germline assignment: CDR1 SGHRS and CDR2 YFSETQ. The CDR3 totals 15 residues. In DNA, the CDR3 is TGCGCCAGCAGCGATCCCCGACAGGGAGAGACTGAAGCTTTCTTT. It encodes CASSDPRQGETEAFF.

The V call is TRBV7-2, the J call TRBJ2-4; perhaps TRBD2 as D (5 bases). Trimming shortened V by 5 bases and J by 3 bases, and 17 bases separated the two germline ends. Germline loops: CDR1 SGHTA, CDR2 FQGNSA. The CDR3 covers 16 residues. CDR3: CASSLGWGRGKNIQYF. The CDR3 DNA sequence: TGTGCCAGCAGCCTCGGGTGGGGTCGGGGCAAAAACATTCAGTACTTC.

The chain combines TRBV27 with TRBJ2-3; a weak D match, TRBD2 (5 bases). Deletions cut 5 bases from V and 1 base from J, with 13 bases between. CDR1 and CDR2 (germline): MNHEY, SMNVEV (reference sequence). The CDR3 totals 15 residues. CDR3 amino acids: CASSRTRLGTDTQYF. The CDR3 nucleotides are TGTGCCAGCAGTAGGACTCGGCTCGGCACAGATACGCAGTATTTT.

A few counts support this clone. The CDR3 here is CASGLGLGQGGTGELFF. CDR3 coding DNA: TGTGCTAGTGGTTTGGGTCTAGGGCAGGGGGGCACCGGGGAGCTGTTTTTT. The V and J genes are TRBV12-5 and TRBJ2-2, with D tentatively TRBD1 (7 bases). This CDR3 has 17 amino acids. The germline V gene has CDR1 LGHNT and CDR2 FRNRAP. V lost 1 base to trimming and J lost 4 bases, with 16 bases between them. The entire variable domain, with the rest obtained from reference TRBV12-5 and TRBJ2-2, is as follows: DARVTQTPRHKVTEMGQEVTMRCQPILGHNTVFWYRQTMMQGLELLAYFRNRAPLDDSGMPKDRFSAEMPDATLATLKIQPSEPRDSAVYFCASGLGLGQGGTGELFFGEGSRLTVL.

The chain has TRBV10-3 and TRBJ2-7; 8 nucleotides match TRBD2. This CDR3 has 14 residues. The germline V gene has CDR1 ENHRY and CDR2 SYGVKD. V lost 3 bases to trimming and J lost 5 bases; unmatched junction nucleotides: 6. CDR3 nucleotide sequence: TGTGCCATCAGTGAAGGGGGACTAGTCCACGAGCAGTACTTC. The encoded protein is CAISEGGLVHEQYF.

J is TRBJ2-7 and V is TRBV6-6, with TRBD1 matching 9 bases. Losses at the gene ends were 5 bases for V and 1 base for J; bases not matched to a gene: 9. This CDR3 is built from 16 residues. Germline V gene lookup returns CDR1 MNHNY and CDR2 SVGAGI (reference sequence). For the CDR3, the DNA is TGTGCCAGCAGTCCCCTCCCCGGGACAGGGTCCTACGAGCAGTACTTC. Protein product: CASSPLPGTGSYEQYF.

The rearrangement links TRBV24-1 to TRBJ1-6; perhaps TRBD1 as D (6 bases). Germline V CDR1 and CDR2: KGHDR, SFDVKD. Deletions cut 5 bases from V and 4 bases from J, with 8 bases between. The CDR3 runs to 14 residues. The CDR3 here is CATSAGQYNSPLHF. In nucleotides, the CDR3 is TGTGCCACCAGTGCCGGACAGTATAATTCACCCCTCCACTTT.

The rearrangement uses TRBV9 and TRBJ2-1; D unclear. Trimming left V 1 base short and J 7 bases short, with 6 bases between. The CDR3 has 12 residues. Per germline, CDR1 SGDLS and CDR2 YYNGEE. DNA of the CDR3: TGTGCCAGCAGCGTACACGAGAATGAGCAGTTCTTC. Translation: CASSVHENEQFF.

The V call is TRBV19, the J call TRBJ2-1; a possible D gene is TRBD1 (5 bases). Germline CDR1 and CDR2: LNHDA and SQIVND (reference sequence). Deletions cut 1 base from V and 4 bases from J, with 11 bases between. CDR3 length: 15 residues. The CDR3 spells CASSIGGGAYNEQFF. The CDR3 coding sequence is TGTGCCAGTAGTATAGGAGGTGGGGCGTACAATGAGCAGTTCTTC.

The chain combines TRBV7-2 with TRBJ2-1, with TRBD2 identical over 7 bases. The germline gives CDR1 SGHTA, CDR2 FQGNSA. The CDR3 runs 15 residues. The V and J ends lost 1 base and 6 bases, in that order; junction bases with no gene match: 6. The CDR3 nucleotides are TGTGCCAGCAGCTTAGGGCTAGCGGTTAGCAATGAGCAGTTCTTC. It specifies CASSLGLAVSNEQFF. Full variable domain (missing parts from reference TRBV7-2 and TRBJ2-1): GAGVSQSPSNKVTEKGKDVELRCDPISGHTALYWYRQSLGQGLEFLIYFQGNSAPDKSGLPSDRFSAERTGGSVSTLTIQRTQQEDSAVYLCASSLGLAVSNEQFFGPGTRLTVL.

J is TRBJ1-2 and V is TRBV19; the D is unclear. The ends were cut back, 5 bases at V and 8 bases at J, with 9 bases in the middle. Germline V gene lookup returns CDR1 LNHDA and CDR2 SQIVND (reference sequence). The CDR3 has 11 residues. The CDR3 coding sequence is TGTGCCAGTAGTTCCGGGTTCGGCTACACCTTC. This translates into CASSSGFGYTF.

This clone was detected only once. V and J are TRBV10-3 and TRBJ1-1; 8 bases agree with TRBD1. Germline V gives CDR1 ENHRY, CDR2 SYGVKD. Trimming at V came to 2 bases and at J to 4 bases, leaving 0 bases not matched to a gene. The CDR3 contains 13 residues. CDR3 bases: TGTGCCATCAGTGAGGACAGGGGCACTGAAGCTTTCTTT. It encodes CAISEDRGTEAFF.

In this sample, this clone turned up once. The chain recombines TRBV12-3 or TRBV12-4 with TRBJ1-1; D possibly corresponds to TRBD1 (5 bases). The germline V and J ends were trimmed by 5 bases and 4 bases, with 11 bases remaining between them. The CDR3 is 13 residues long. This CDR3 is CASSPRGGTEAFF. In nucleotides, the CDR3 is TGTGCCAGCAGTCCCCGGGGGGGCACTGAAGCTTTCTTT.

This chain connects TRBV20-1 to TRBJ2-1; perhaps TRBD2 as D (5 bases). Trimming took 3 bases from V and 4 from J, leaving 13 bases between them. CDR1 is DFQATT, CDR2 SNEGSKA, per germline (reference sequence). This CDR3 spans 14 amino acids. As DNA, the CDR3 is TGCAGTGCTAGTCGTACGGACTTATACAATGAGCAGTTCTTC. Translation: CSASRTDLYNEQFF.